A single T cell receptor beta chain is shown here with its context. The antigen remains unidentified. The CDR3 extends over 14 amino acids. Per germline, CDR1 MNHEY and CDR2 SVGAGI. The V and J ends lost 5 bases and 1 base respectively, with 12 bases between them. The data are from a study of shared clonotypes between healthy human individuals. Study-wide findings and caveats: Rarefaction demonstrated incomplete sorted-subset sequencing despite large depth. Clonotypes which were not shared had lower generation probabilities than clonotypes that all four donors shared.

Libraries were prepared by immunoSEQ multiplex PCR; TCRdb keeps only in-frame clonotypes and omits some of them. This table holds about 580,000 clones, more than 95% found once. CD45RO-negative, CCR7-positively selected cells formed the naive CD8 fraction, excluding terminally differentiated effector memory CD45RA+ cells. This receptor was obtained from a man aged 30 to 39 in good health. Sequencing used naive CD8+ T cells sorted from blood. This rearrangement joins TRBV6-5 to TRBJ2-7; D possibly corresponds to TRBD1 (6 bases). In DNA, the CDR3 is TGTGCCAGCAGTCCGGACAGCCGATCCTACGAGCAGTACTTC. It translates to CASSPDSRSYEQYF.